This T cell receptor beta chain is from a study of shared clonotypes between healthy human individuals. Study-level points and caveats: Relative to clonotypes present in all four donors, those not shared had lower generation probabilities. Four donors had 5% to 6% of their naive CD4 clonotypes in common.

Splitting of CD4+ cells produced CD45RA+ naive and CD45RA-negative memory subsets. Sorted-subset replicate PCRs used about 0.2 ug DNA, about 30,000 T cell genomes. The repertoire was sequenced with immunoSEQ multiplex PCR; TCRdb's copy has only in-frame clones and lacks some. This sample has 2 million to 2.5 million clones, with roughly 95% found just once. In this sample, this clone turned up once. The antigen remains undetermined. The clonotype comes from a man younger than 35 in good health. The material sequenced was naive CD4+ T cells sorted from blood. This sample's subset: CD45RA+ positively selected.

In DNA, the CDR3 is TGTGCCTGGAGTGCGGACCATCAAGAGACCCAGTACTTC. Translated: CAWSADHQETQYF. The J gene is TRBJ2-5, the V gene TRBV30, with D unclear. V lost 1 base and J 2 bases, leaving 8 bases between the germline ends. This CDR3 comprises 13 residues. Germline assignment: CDR1 GTSNPN and CDR2 SVGIG (reference sequence). Full variable domain (outside the CDR3, taken from reference TRBV30 and TRBJ2-5): SQTIHQWPATLVQPVGSPLSLECTVEGTSNPNLYWYRQAAGRGLQLLFYSVGIGQISSEVPQNLSASRPQDRQFILSSKKLLLSDSGFYLCAWSADHQETQYFGPGTRLLVL.